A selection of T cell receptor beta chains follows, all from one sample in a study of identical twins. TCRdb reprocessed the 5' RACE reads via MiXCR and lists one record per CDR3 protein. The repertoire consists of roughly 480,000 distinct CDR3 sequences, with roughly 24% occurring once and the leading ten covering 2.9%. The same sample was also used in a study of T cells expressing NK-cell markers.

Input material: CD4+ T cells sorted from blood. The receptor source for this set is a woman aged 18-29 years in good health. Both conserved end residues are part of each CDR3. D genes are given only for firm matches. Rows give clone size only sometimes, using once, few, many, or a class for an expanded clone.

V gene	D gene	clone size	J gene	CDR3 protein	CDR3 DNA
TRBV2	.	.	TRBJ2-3	CASSDVSDTQYF	TGTGCCAGCAGCGACGTTTCCGATACGCAGTATTTT
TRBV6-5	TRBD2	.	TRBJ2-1	CASSLRLAPYNEQFF	TGTGCCAGCAGTCTACGACTAGCGCCCTACAATGAGCAGTTCTTC
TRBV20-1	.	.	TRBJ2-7	CSASIGGPDEQYF	TGCAGTGCTAGTATAGGGGGTCCGGACGAGCAGTACTTC
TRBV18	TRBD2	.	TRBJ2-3	CASSAPGLIDTQYF	TGTGCCAGCTCAGCCCCGGGACTAATAGATACGCAGTATTTT
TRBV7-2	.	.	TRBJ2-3	CASSYLGFHTDTQYF	TGTGCCAGCAGCTATCTAGGGTTCCACACAGATACGCAGTATTTT
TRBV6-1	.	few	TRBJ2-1	CASRPPGSSYNEQFF	TGTGCCAGCCGCCCCCCGGGTAGCTCCTACAATGAGCAGTTCTTC
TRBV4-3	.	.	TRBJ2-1	CASSQVGPGRPNEQFF	TGCGCCAGCAGCCAAGTGGGGCCGGGGAGGCCCAATGAGCAGTTCTTC
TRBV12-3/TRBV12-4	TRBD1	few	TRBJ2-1	CASSLRQGLNEQFF	TGTGCCAGCAGTTTAAGACAGGGTCTCAATGAGCAGTTCTTC
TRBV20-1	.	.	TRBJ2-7	CSAKEVGEQYF	TGCAGTGCTAAGGAGGTCGGCGAGCAGTACTTC
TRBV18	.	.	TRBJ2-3	CASSPPNRSKADTQYF	TGTGCCAGCTCACCACCGAACAGGTCCAAAGCAGATACGCAGTATTTT
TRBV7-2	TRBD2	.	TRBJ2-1	CASSSTSGKYNEQFF	TGTGCCAGCAGCTCGACTAGCGGGAAATACAATGAGCAGTTCTTC
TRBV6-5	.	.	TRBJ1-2	CASSPTRGSYGYTF	TGTGCCAGCAGTCCTACTCGTGGGAGCTATGGCTACACCTTC
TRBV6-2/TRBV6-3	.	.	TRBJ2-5	CASSYGAYQETQYF	TGTGCCAGCAGTTACGGGGCGTACCAAGAGACCCAGTACTTC
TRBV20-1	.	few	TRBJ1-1	CSAREEGWRTEAFF	TGCAGTGCTAGAGAGGAGGGATGGCGAACTGAAGCTTTCTTT
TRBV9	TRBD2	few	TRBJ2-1	CASSPGLAVHNEQFF	TGTGCCAGCAGCCCTGGACTAGCGGTACACAATGAGCAGTTCTTC
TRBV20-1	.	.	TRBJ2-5	CSAKAAGQGQETQYF	TGCAGTGCTAAAGCAGCGGGCCAGGGACAAGAGACCCAGTACTTC
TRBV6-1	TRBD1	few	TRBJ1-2	CASSGQGIYGYTF	TGTGCCAGCAGTGGACAGGGCATATATGGCTACACCTTC
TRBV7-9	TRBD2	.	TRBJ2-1	CASSLGGTSGVNEQFF	TGTGCCAGCAGCTTAGGAGGGACTAGCGGGGTCAATGAGCAGTTCTTC
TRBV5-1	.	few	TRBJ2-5	CASSSGTDIQETQYF	TGCGCCAGCAGCTCCGGGACGGATATCCAAGAGACCCAGTACTTC
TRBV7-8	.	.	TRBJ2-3	CASSPNRLTSTDTQYF	TGTGCCAGCAGTCCAAACAGGCTTACTAGCACAGATACGCAGTATTTT
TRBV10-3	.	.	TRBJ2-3	CAIQGTDTQYF	TGTGCCATCCAGGGGACAGATACGCAGTATTTT
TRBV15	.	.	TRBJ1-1	CATSRRGGGAAEAFF	TGTGCCACCAGCAGAAGAGGCGGGGGGGCCGCTGAAGCTTTCTTT
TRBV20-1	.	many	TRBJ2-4	CSARDQKRLAKNIQYF	TGCAGTGCTAGAGATCAGAAGCGGCTAGCCAAAAACATTCAGTACTTC
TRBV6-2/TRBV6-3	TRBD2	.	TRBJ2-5	CASTEREIEETQYF	TGTGCCAGCACGGAGCGGGAGATTGAAGAGACCCAGTACTTC
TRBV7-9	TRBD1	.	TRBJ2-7	CASNDRDVEQYF	TGTGCCAGCAACGACAGGGACGTCGAGCAGTACTTC
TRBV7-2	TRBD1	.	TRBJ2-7	CASSLGTGLSSYEQYF	TGTGCCAGCAGCTTAGGGACAGGGCTCAGCTCCTACGAGCAGTACTTC
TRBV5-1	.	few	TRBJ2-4	CASSLAVRGIQYF	TGCGCCAGCAGCTTGGCCGTTAGGGGCATTCAGTACTTC
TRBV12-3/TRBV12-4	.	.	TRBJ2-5	CASRREETQYF	TGTGCCAGCAGGAGGGAAGAGACCCAGTACTTC
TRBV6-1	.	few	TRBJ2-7	CASRALITVSYEQYF	TGTGCCAGCAGGGCACTTATAACCGTCTCCTACGAGCAGTACTTC
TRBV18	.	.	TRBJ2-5	CASSPQAQETQYF	TGTGCCAGCTCGCCACAGGCCCAGGAGACCCAGTACTTC
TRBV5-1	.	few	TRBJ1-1	CASSDLGRGNTEAFF	TGCGCCAGCAGCGACTTGGGACGGGGGAACACTGAAGCTTTCTTT
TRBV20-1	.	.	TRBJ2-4	CSANYYENIQYF	TGCAGTGCTAACTACTATGAGAACATTCAGTACTTC
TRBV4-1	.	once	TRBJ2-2	CASSQEKGGNTGELFF	TGCGCCAGCAGCCAAGAAAAGGGGGGGAACACCGGGGAGCTGTTTTTT
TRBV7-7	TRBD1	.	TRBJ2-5	CASSQTGGQETQYF	TGTGCCAGCAGCCAGACAGGGGGCCAAGAGACCCAGTACTTC
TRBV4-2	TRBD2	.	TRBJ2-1	CASSQDLGGVYNEQFF	TGTGCCAGCAGCCAAGATCTGGGGGGGGTCTACAATGAGCAGTTCTTC
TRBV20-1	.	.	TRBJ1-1	CSASKSMNTEAFF	TGCAGTGCTAGTAAAAGCATGAACACTGAAGCTTTCTTT
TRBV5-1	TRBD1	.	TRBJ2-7	CASSLVQGAISYEQYF	TGCGCCAGCAGCTTGGTACAGGGGGCGATTAGCTACGAGCAGTACTTC
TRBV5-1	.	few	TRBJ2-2	CASSLEGRRGTGELFF	TGCGCCAGCAGCTTGGAGGGCAGGAGGGGCACCGGGGAGCTGTTTTTT
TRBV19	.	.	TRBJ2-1	CASSTPRSSSYNEQFF	TGTGCCAGTAGTACCCCCAGATCTAGCTCCTACAATGAGCAGTTCTTC
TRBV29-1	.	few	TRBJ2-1	CSSLLRREQFF	TGCAGCTCTCTACTCCGGCGGGAGCAGTTCTTC
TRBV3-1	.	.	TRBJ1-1	CASSQAGRLVATEAFF	TGTGCCAGCAGCCAAGCAGGGCGCTTAGTTGCCACTGAAGCTTTCTTT
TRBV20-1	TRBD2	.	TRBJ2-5	CSARIPGLAGGGQETQYF	TGCAGTGCTAGAATCCCGGGACTAGCGGGAGGGGGCCAAGAGACCCAGTACTTC
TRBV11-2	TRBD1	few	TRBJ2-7	CASSYFRDRGIEQYF	TGTGCCAGCAGCTACTTCCGGGACAGGGGAATCGAGCAGTACTTC
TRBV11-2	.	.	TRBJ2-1	CASSLEFQNNEQFF	TGTGCCAGCAGCTTAGAGTTCCAAAACAATGAGCAGTTCTTC
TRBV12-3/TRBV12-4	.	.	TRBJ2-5	CASTPRATETQYF	TGTGCCAGCACTCCTCGAGCCACGGAGACCCAGTACTTC
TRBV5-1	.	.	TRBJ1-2	CASSLSGEGSYGYTF	TGCGCCAGCAGCTTGAGTGGGGAGGGTAGCTATGGCTACACCTTC
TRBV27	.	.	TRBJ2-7	CASRNTGYHEQYF	TGTGCCAGCAGGAACACAGGGTACCACGAGCAGTACTTC
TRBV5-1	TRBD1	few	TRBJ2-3	CASSLIRTGLSDTQYF	TGCGCCAGCAGCTTAATAAGGACAGGGTTGTCAGATACGCAGTATTTT
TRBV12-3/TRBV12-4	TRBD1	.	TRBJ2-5	CASTRDRGQETQYF	TGTGCCAGCACCAGGGACAGGGGGCAAGAGACCCAGTACTTC
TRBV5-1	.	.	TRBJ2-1	CASSRSAGTISYNEQFF	TGCGCCAGCAGCCGTAGCGCGGGGACAATTTCCTACAATGAGCAGTTCTTC
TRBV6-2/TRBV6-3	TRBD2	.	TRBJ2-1	CASSNRPSGKYDEQFF	TGTGCCAGCAGTAACCGTCCCAGCGGGAAATATGATGAGCAGTTCTTC
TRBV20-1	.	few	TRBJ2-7	CSARRGGSSYEQYF	TGCAGTGCGCGCAGGGGTGGAAGCTCCTACGAGCAGTACTTC
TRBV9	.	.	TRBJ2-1	CASSPARVAYNEQFF	TGTGCCAGCAGCCCCGCACGGGTAGCTTACAATGAGCAGTTCTTC
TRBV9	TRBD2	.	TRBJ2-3	CASSARTSGATTDTQYF	TGTGCCAGCAGCGCCCGGACTAGCGGGGCGACCACAGATACGCAGTATTTT
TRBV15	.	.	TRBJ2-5	CATSRPPGRETQYF	TGTGCCACCAGCAGACCCCCGGGCCGGGAGACCCAGTACTTC
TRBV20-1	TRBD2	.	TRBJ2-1	CSARSSGGLSYNEQFF	TGCAGTGCTAGGTCTAGCGGGGGACTCTCCTACAATGAGCAGTTCTTC
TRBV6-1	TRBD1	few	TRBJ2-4	CASSRQGVLNIQYF	TGTGCCAGCAGCCGACAGGGGGTATTGAACATTCAGTACTTC
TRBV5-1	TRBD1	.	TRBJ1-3	CASSFRQGPDSGNTIYF	TGCGCCAGCAGCTTTCGACAGGGCCCCGACTCTGGAAACACCATATATTTT
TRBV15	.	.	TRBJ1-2	CATSIEQGHYGYTF	TGTGCCACCAGCATCGAACAGGGACACTATGGCTACACCTTC
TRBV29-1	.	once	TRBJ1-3	CSVIGQWGNTIYF	TGCAGCGTTATCGGACAGTGGGGAAACACCATATATTTT